A single sample gave rise to the 27 T cell receptor beta chains below, sequenced in a study of regulatory T cells in long-lasting Graves disease. Regarding time point: newly diagnosed GD, antithyroid drugs for less than 3 months. From RNA extracted from PBMCs, the TCR library was made. According to the study, TCR beta libraries were built with iRepertoire HTBI primers and CDR3-region Arm-PCR. MiXCR, run by TCRdb on the multiplex PCR reads, gives a single entry per CDR3 protein. The sample records about 310,000 distinct CDR3 sequences, 15% to 20% being singletons. Sequenced here: peripheral blood mononuclear cells (PBMCs), sampled at new diagnosis, from a patient treated with antithyroid drugs. The receptors were gathered from a female donor with Graves disease.

This clonotype was seen many times. This chain connects TRBV19 to TRBJ1-4, with D uncertain. Germline V lookup: CDR1 LNHDA, CDR2 SQIVND (reference sequence). This CDR3 contains 15 residues. V was cut by 1 base and J by 0 bases, with 6 bases left in between. CDR3 protein: CASSIGDATNEKLFF. Here the CDR3 DNA reads TGTGCCAGTAGTATAGGGGATGCAACTAATGAAAAACTGTTTTTT.

Note on this clonotype: This may arise from a read error, as a much more abundant clone is one base away. The J gene is TRBJ2-1, the V gene TRBV12-3 or TRBV12-4; D may be TRBD2 (7 bases). V gave up 6 bases and J gave up 9 bases, with 21 bases separating them. The CDR3 is 15 amino acids. CDR3 region: CASSLLRGGGVEQFF. Written as DNA, the CDR3 is TGTGCCAGCAGCCTACTTAGGGGGGGAGGAGTTGAGCAGTTCTTC.

The table lists this clonotype with many counts. The V gene is TRBV7-4, the J gene TRBJ2-3, with 13 nucleotides matching TRBD2. J gave up 4 bases and V 3 bases, and 7 bases lay outside the gene matches. CDR1 and CDR2 (germline): SGHVT, SQSDAQ. The CDR3 totals 17 residues. CDR3 region: CASSFWTSGRRADTQYF. CDR3 DNA sequence: TGTGCCAGCAGCTTTTGGACTAGCGGGAGACGCGCAGATACGCAGTATTTT.

As for this clonotype: This may arise from a read error, as a much more abundant clone is one base away. The chain carries TRBV5-1 and TRBJ1-1; D may be TRBD1 (6 bases). V was trimmed by 4 bases and J by 6 bases, leaving 13 bases between them. CDR1 is SGHRS, CDR2 YFSETQ, per germline. This CDR3 contains 13 residues. The CDR3 DNA reads as TGCGCCAGCAGCCGGACAGAGACCCCTGAAGCTTTCTTT. This codes for CASSRTETPEAFF.

This clonotype was detected ten times or more. The chain has TRBV7-3 and TRBJ2-3; D gene ambiguous. Germline CDR1 is SGHTA and CDR2 is FQGTGA. The V end was cut by 3 bases, the J end by 0 bases, with 10 bases between. The CDR3 covers 15 residues. CDR3 DNA sequence: TGTGCCAGCAGCTTCGTGGGATCTAGCACAGATACGCAGTATTTT. Translation: CASSFVGSSTDTQYF.

The chain is built from TRBV6-1 and TRBJ2-7; D may correspond to TRBD1 or TRBD2 (7 bases each). There are 14 residues in the CDR3. Trimming took off 3 bases at V and 4 bases at J, with 13 bases between the two ends. Germline CDR1 reads MNHNS; CDR2 reads SASEGT. The CDR3 loop reads CASSDFRGGYEQYF. CDR3 DNA sequence: TGTGCCAGCAGTGATTTCAGGGGGGGGTACGAGCAGTACTTC.

CDR3 amino acids: CASRNTGGEGNQPQHF. CDR3 coding DNA: TGTGCCAGCAGAAATACAGGGGGAGAGGGCAATCAGCCCCAGCATTTT. The V gene is TRBV6-2 or TRBV6-3, the J gene TRBJ1-5, with 8 bases identical to TRBD1. This CDR3 region has 16 residues. Germline CDR1 is MNHEY and CDR2 is SVGEGT. The trim removed 6 bases at V and 2 bases at J, leaving 9 bases unmatched.

This clonotype has ten or more counts. The chain employs TRBV29-1 and TRBJ1-2; D not certain. Trimming left V 6 bases short and J 3 bases short, with 11 bases between. Germline CDR1 and CDR2: SQVTM and ANQGSEA. The CDR3 covers 12 residues. The DNA for the CDR3 is TGCAGCGTAAGAGACACCCACTATGGCTACACCTTC. As protein: CSVRDTHYGYTF. The variable domain in full, completed from reference TRBV29-1 and TRBJ1-2, reads SAVISQKPSRDICQRGTSLTIQCQVDSQVTMMFWYRQQPGQSLTLIATANQGSEATYESGFVIDKFPISRPNLTFSTLTVSNMSPEDSSIYLCSVRDTHYGYTFGSGTRLTVV.

There are many counts of this clonotype. The gene calls are TRBV19 and TRBJ1-2; possibly TRBD1 for D (6 bases). V was shortened by 3 bases and J by 1 base, with 12 bases between the two germline ends. The V gene's germline CDR1 is LNHDA and CDR2 SQIVND (reference sequence). The CDR3 loop spans 15 amino acids. The CDR3 sequence is CASSIPGHHNYGYTF. CDR3 bases: TGTGCCAGTAGTATCCCGGGACACCATAACTATGGCTACACCTTC. Drawing the rest from reference TRBV19 and TRBJ1-2, the complete variable domain is DGGITQSPKYLFRKEGQNVTLSCEQNLNHDAMYWYRQDPGQGLRLIYYSQIVNDFQKGDIAEGYSVSREKKESFPLTVTSAQKNPTAFYLCASSIPGHHNYGYTFGSGTRLTVV.

At least ten counts were recorded for this clonotype. The V and J genes are TRBV28 and TRBJ2-1; D may match TRBD1 or TRBD2 (5 bases each). The V gene's germline CDR1 is MDHEN and CDR2 SYDVKM. V was trimmed by 3 bases and J by 4 bases, leaving 13 bases between them. The CDR3 sequence is 15 residues long. The CDR3: CASSLVGPTYNEQFF. Written as DNA, the CDR3 is TGTGCCAGCAGTTTGGTGGGACCGACGTACAATGAGCAGTTCTTC. The complete variable domain, with remaining parts taken from reference TRBV28 and TRBJ2-1, reads DVKVTQSSRYLVKRTGEKVFLECVQDMDHENMFWYRQDPGLGLRLIYFSYDVKMKEKGDIPEGYSVSREKKERFSLILESASTNQTSMYLCASSLVGPTYNEQFFGPGTRLTVL.

This clonotype occurred many times. V and J are TRBV6-1 and TRBJ2-5; no reliable D call. CDR1 and CDR2 from the germline V gene are MNHNS and SASEGT. This CDR3 is 13 amino acids long. Trimming removed 6 bases at V and 4 bases at J, with 12 bases between. CDR3 loop: CASSPDLLETQYF. The CDR3 DNA sequence: TGTGCCAGCAGCCCCGACCTTCTAGAGACCCAGTACTTC.

This clonotype appeared many times. The rearrangement uses TRBV7-2 and TRBJ2-1; 8 bases align to TRBD2. Unmatched junction bases numbered 7, after V lost 4 bases and J lost 8 bases. Germline V gives CDR1 SGHTA, CDR2 FQGNSA. The CDR3 is 14 residues long. CDR3 in amino acids: CASSWERERDEQFF. CDR3 sequence (DNA): TGTGCCAGCAGCTGGGAGCGGGAGCGCGATGAGCAGTTCTTC.

This chain connects TRBV6-1 to TRBJ2-7; 14 bases fit TRBD2. CDR1 is MNHNS and CDR2 is SASEGT in the germline V gene. V trimming: 7 bases; J trimming: 6 bases; junction bases outside the gene matches: 8. The length of the CDR3 is 15 residues. The CDR3 loop is CASTPVGLAGVEQYF. The CDR3 bases are TGTGCCAGCACCCCGGTGGGACTAGCGGGAGTCGAGCAGTACTTC.

In this sample, this clonotype turned up many times. The rearrangement links TRBV20-1 to TRBJ2-7; no clear D gene. The germline V and J ends were trimmed by 3 bases and 1 base, with 10 bases remaining between them. This CDR3 region has 13 residues. CDR1 and CDR2 (germline): DFQATT, SNEGSKA (reference sequence). The CDR3 DNA follows: TGCAGTGCTAGGGACCGCCTATCCTACGAGCAGTACTTC. It codes for CSARDRLSYEQYF.

This clonotype was picked up many times. The chain couples TRBV28 to TRBJ2-5; no reliable D call. CDR3 length equals 13 residues. Germline V gene lookup returns CDR1 MDHEN and CDR2 SYDVKM. The V end was cut by 7 bases, the J end by 9 bases, with 18 bases between. CDR3 nucleotides: TGTGCCAGCAAAGGACCCGTTAACCCGTCCCAGTACTTC. This encodes CASKGPVNPSQYF.

This clonotype was detected many times. This chain joins TRBV2 and TRBJ2-5; 8 bases agree with TRBD2. The J segment lost 4 bases and the V segment lost 6 bases, leaving 1 base of the junction unmatched. Per the germline V gene, CDR1 is SNHLY and CDR2 is FYNNEI. The CDR3 is made up of 12 amino acids. The CDR3 protein is CASRGTRETQYF. The DNA for the CDR3 is TGTGCCAGCAGGGGGACTAGAGAGACCCAGTACTTC.

This chain joins TRBV25-1 and TRBJ1-2; a weak D match, TRBD1 (6 bases). V lost 6 bases and J 5 bases, leaving 10 bases between the germline ends. Germline V lookup: CDR1 MGHDK, CDR2 SYGVNS. The CDR3 has 12 amino acids. The CDR3 nucleotides read TGTGCCAGCAGGGAGGGGGGGTATGGCTACACCTTC. Amino acid sequence: CASREGGYGYTF.

This rearrangement joins TRBV30 to TRBJ2-7, with D hard to call. V was trimmed by 2 bases and J by 3 bases, leaving 8 bases between them. Germline-derived CDR1 and CDR2 are GTSNPN and SVGIG (reference sequence). The CDR3 loop spans 12 amino acids. CDR3 loop: CAWSSDNYEQYF. In DNA form, the CDR3 reads TGTGCCTGGAGTTCCGATAACTACGAGCAGTACTTC.

There are many counts of this clonotype. The genes are TRBV20-1 and TRBJ1-4; no clear D. Trimming stripped 5 bases from V and 4 bases from J, with 17 bases between. Germline assignment: CDR1 DFQATT and CDR2 SNEGSKA (reference sequence). The CDR3 is 15 residues long. CDR3 DNA: TGCAGTGCTTTGGGCCAGAAAGAAAATAATGAAAAACTGTTTTTT. Translation gives CSALGQKENNEKLFF.

In its sample, this clonotype was seen a few times. The CDR3 DNA is TGTGCCAGCAGCTTGGGCTTGAATCCCTACAATGAGCAGTTCTTC. As protein: CASSLGLNPYNEQFF. The V gene is TRBV7-6, the J gene TRBJ2-1; D gene ambiguous. V was pared by 3 bases and J by 2 bases, with 11 bases between. Germline V gene data show CDR1 as SGHVS and CDR2 as FNYEAQ. This CDR3 is built from 15 residues.

This clonotype has only a few counts. The chain carries TRBV7-9 and TRBJ2-2; possibly TRBD2 for D (5 bases). This CDR3 spans 14 amino acids. Per germline, CDR1 SEHNR and CDR2 FQNEAQ (reference sequence). Trimming took 3 bases from V and 4 from J, leaving 9 bases between them. The CDR3 DNA reads TGTGCCAGCAGCTTCGGGGAAGGCACCGGGGAGCTGTTTTTT. As protein: CASSFGEGTGELFF.

Only a few counts were recorded for this clonotype. The CDR3 nucleotides read TGTGCCAGCAGCCGGGGTCGCAGGCTAGCGGAGGGCACAGATACGCAGTATTTT. Amino acids: CASSRGRRLAEGTDTQYF. The chain joins TRBV7-9 to TRBJ2-3; TRBD2 matches 7 bases. This CDR3 is 18 amino acids long. With V trimmed by 5 bases and J by 1 base, 15 bases remained unmatched. In germline, CDR1 is SEHNR, CDR2 FQNEAQ (reference sequence).

The table lists this clonotype with a few counts. The chain uses TRBV11-3 and TRBJ2-1; D might be TRBD2 (6 bases). The CDR3 length is 14 residues. The ends were cut back, 5 bases at V and 8 bases at J, with 16 bases in the middle. Germline-derived CDR1 and CDR2 are SGHNT and YENEEA. CDR3: CASSVTSSGYEQFF. CDR3 nucleotides: TGTGCCAGCAGCGTAACTAGCTCCGGCTATGAGCAGTTCTTC.

This clonotype was found many times. This chain links TRBV10-2 with TRBJ2-1; 13 bases map to TRBD2. V shed 4 bases, J shed 3 bases, and the junction held 0 bases outside the gene matches. Germline V lookup: CDR1 WSHSY, CDR2 SAAADI. This CDR3 is 15 amino acids long. In nucleotides, the CDR3 is TGCGCCAGCAGTGGACTAGCGGGAGGCTACAATGAGCAGTTCTTC. It translates to CASSGLAGGYNEQFF.

The chain employs TRBV6-2 or TRBV6-3 and TRBJ1-5, with TRBD1 matching over 7 bases. The germline V gene has CDR1 MNHEY and CDR2 SVGEGT. The CDR3 is 13 amino acids. V lost 6 bases, J lost 5 bases, and 4 bases stayed unmatched. CDR3 DNA sequence: TGTGCCAGCAGAAAAGGGGGCGATCAGCCCCAGCATTTT. Encoded protein: CASRKGGDQPQHF.

This clonotype was counted many times. J is TRBJ2-7 and V is TRBV27, with D tentatively TRBD1 or TRBD2 (5 bases each). The CDR3 is 16 residues long. The V gene's germline CDR1 is MNHEY and CDR2 SMNVEV (reference sequence). V was trimmed by 6 bases and J by 5 bases, leaving 23 bases between them. The CDR3 DNA reads TGTGCCAGCAGCCCCTCACTTGTGGGGGTCCGCGACGAGCAGTACTTC. Residues: CASSPSLVGVRDEQYF.

This rearrangement joins TRBV5-5 to TRBJ2-7, with TRBD2 matching over 11 bases. The CDR3 has 17 amino acids. Germline-derived CDR1 and CDR2 are SGHKS and YYEKEE (reference sequence). Losses at the gene ends were 0 bases for V and 0 bases for J; bases not matched to a gene: 5. The CDR3 nucleotides read TGTGCCAGCAGCTTGGGGCTAGCGGGAGGACGCTCCTACGAGCAGTACTTC. Amino acid sequence: CASSLGLAGGRSYEQYF.